The 11 T cell receptor beta chains in this list originate from one sample, sequenced in a study of cytomegalovirus exposure and HLA in healthy donors. PCR amplification relied on 60 Vbeta primers (plus 13 Jbeta primers). This table comes from immunoSEQ multiplex PCR, and its TCRdb copy is limited to in-frame clones, with some not included. The sample consists of 95,000 to 120,000 clones, approximately 83% of them appearing once. Sequencing used PBMCs. The source is a woman under 30 in good health and CMV-seronegative.

There are a few counts of this clone. A read error may produce the germline difference seen at one junction end. The chain joins TRBV7-9 to TRBJ1-1, with a tentative D call TRBD1 (6 bases). Germline V gives CDR1 SEHNR, CDR2 FQNEAQ (reference sequence). The length of the CDR3 is 13 residues. The CDR3 DNA reads as TGTGCCAGCAGCTTAGAAGGGACAAGAAAGGGGGATTTT. Its translation: CASSLEGTRKGDF. The variable domain in full, with the rest retrieved from reference TRBV7-9 and TRBJ1-1, is DTGVSQNPRHKITKRGQNVTFRCDPISEHNRLYWYRQTLGQGPEFLTYFQNEAQLEKSRLLSDRFSAERPKGSFSTLEIQRTEQGDSAMYLCASSLEGTRKGDFGQGTRLTVV.

The V and J genes are TRBV9 and TRBJ2-1; 8 bases agree with TRBD1. V was pared by 3 bases and J by 7 bases, with 12 bases of the junction left unmatched. Germline loops: CDR1 SGDLS, CDR2 YYNGEE. This CDR3 has 16 residues. The CDR3 loop is CASSGGIGQGLNEQFF. The CDR3 nucleotides read TGTGCCAGCAGCGGGGGCATAGGACAGGGTTTGAATGAGCAGTTCTTC.

V gene TRBV5-5 combines with J gene TRBJ2-1, with 7 bases lining up with TRBD1. This CDR3 contains 15 residues. Trimming at V came to 4 bases and at J to 3 bases, leaving 7 bases not matched to a gene. Looked up from germline, CDR1 is SGHKS and CDR2 is YYEKEE (reference sequence). This CDR3 reads CASSRDSQIYNEQFF. CDR3 bases: TGTGCCAGCAGCCGGGACAGCCAAATCTACAATGAGCAGTTCTTC. Full variable domain (rest looked up from reference TRBV5-5 and TRBJ2-1): DAGVTQSPTHLIKTRGQQVTLRCSPISGHKSVSWYQQVLGQGPQFIFQYYEKEERGRGNFPDRFSARQFPNYSSELNVNALLLGDSALYLCASSRDSQIYNEQFFGPGTRLTVL.

The chain recombines TRBV5-8 with TRBJ1-5; unclear D gene. This CDR3 is built from 15 residues. Per the germline V gene, CDR1 is SGHTS and CDR2 is YDEGEE. Trimming pared 0 bases from V and 2 bases from J, leaving 9 bases between. The CDR3 nucleotides read TGTGCCAGCAGCTTGGACTGGGAGGGCAATCAGCCCCAGCATTTT. Translated, it gives CASSLDWEGNQPQHF. The full variable domain, with the rest looked up from reference TRBV5-8 and TRBJ1-5, is EAGVTQSPTHLIKTRGQQATLRCSPISGHTSVYWYQQALGLGLQFLLWYDEGEERNRGNFPPRFSGRQFPNYSSELNVNALELEDSALYLCASSLDWEGNQPQHFGDGTRLSIL.

This chain uses TRBV28 with TRBJ2-1, with 9 bases lining up with TRBD1. CDR1 is MDHEN and CDR2 is SYDVKM in the germline V gene. CDR3 length equals 14 residues. V lost 6 bases, J lost 7 bases, and 7 bases stayed unmatched. CDR3 coding DNA: TGTGCCAGCAGAGGACAGGGGTTGATGAATGAGCAGTTCTTC. This gives the protein CASRGQGLMNEQFF.

The rearrangement links TRBV7-9 to TRBJ2-3, with a possible D match to TRBD1 (6 bases). CDR3 size: 16 residues. Germline-derived CDR1 and CDR2 are SEHNR and FQNEAQ (reference sequence). With 1 base removed from V and 0 bases from J, the gap between germline ends came to 11 bases. CDR3 sequence reads: CASSLGQVASTDTQYF. The CDR3 DNA is TGTGCCAGCAGCTTAGGACAGGTCGCTAGCACAGATACGCAGTATTTT.

The chain carries TRBV7-2 and TRBJ1-5, with a possible D match to TRBD1 (5 bases). Germline V gene lookup returns CDR1 SGHTA and CDR2 FQGNSA. This CDR3 region has 14 residues. The V end was cut by 1 base, the J end by 6 bases, with 10 bases between. Written as DNA, the CDR3 is TGTGCCAGCAGCTTAGGTCCAGGGCCTCAGCCCCAGCATTTT. This codes for CASSLGPGPQPQHF.

The chain couples TRBV19 to TRBJ2-3; tentatively, D is TRBD2 (6 bases). The germline V gene encodes CDR1 LNHDA and CDR2 SQIVND (reference sequence). V dropped 4 bases and J dropped 4 bases, with 15 bases sitting between them. The CDR3 is made up of 15 amino acids. DNA of the CDR3: TGTGCCAGTAGTAAAGCTCGGGGGTTTCCAGATACGCAGTATTTT. This codes for CASSKARGFPDTQYF.

The V gene is TRBV18, the J gene TRBJ1-5; 7 positions match TRBD1. The V segment lost 4 bases and the J segment 5 bases; nucleotides outside the gene matches: 5. There are 14 residues in the CDR3. Germline CDR1 KGHSH, CDR2 LQKENI. The CDR3 DNA follows: TGTGCCAGCTCACTCGGTACAGGGGATCAGCCCCAGCATTTT. Translated: CASSLGTGDQPQHF.

This sequence joins TRBV11-3 and TRBJ2-2; the match to TRBD2 covers 9 bases. Germline CDR1 SGHNT, CDR2 YENEEA. The CDR3 sequence is 15 residues long. V dropped 5 bases and J dropped 7; count of bases not matched to a gene: 8. The CDR3 coding sequence is TGTGCCAGCAGCCCCCATAGCGGGGGAGGCGGGGAGCTGTTTTTT. It codes for CASSPHSGGGGELFF.

This clone has a handful of counts. This chain joins TRBV5-6 and TRBJ2-2; 7 bases are shared with TRBD1. There are 15 residues in the CDR3. The V segment lost 3 bases and the J segment 1 base; nucleotides outside the gene matches: 3. The germline CDR1 and CDR2 sequences are SGHDT and YYEEEE. CDR3 in amino acids: CASSWWDRNTGELFF. Here the CDR3 DNA reads TGTGCCAGCAGCTGGTGGGACAGGAACACCGGGGAGCTGTTTTTT. The variable domain in full, completed from reference TRBV5-6 and TRBJ2-2, reads DAGVTQSPTHLIKTRGQQVTLRCSPKSGHDTVSWYQQALGQGPQFIFQYYEEEERQRGNFPDRFSGHQFPNYSSELNVNALLLGDSALYLCASSWWDRNTGELFFGEGSRLTVL.